This note documents a single T cell receptor (beta chain) sequence. This clone has ten or more counts. Its specific antigen is unknown. Base qualities are not at hand, and no much larger clone is one base apart. Library construction relied on PCR. These reads were obtained on an Illumina HiSeq 4000. High-throughput sequencing was used to profile the CDR3 region of the TCR beta-chain in every patient. Turning to the authors' computational methods: A classifier to discriminate distant-metastatic papillary thyroid cancer patients was built from CDR3 differences across clinicopathological groups. The Shannon index was used to measure repertoire diversity, and the Morisita-Horn index was used to measure how similar tumor and blood repertoires were. In TCRdb, the public reads were trimmed at Q25 with fastp and aligned with MiXCR, with productive beta chains retained. TCRdb's processing, not the study's, gives the V and J calls here. The sample table holds 30,000 to 35,000 clones, of which 15% to 20% were seen once. The ten largest make up 7.5% to 9.5% of the sample.

This sample is drawn from a study of metastatic and nonmetastatic thyroid tumors (dated by TCRdb to 2018 to 2021). As for the study more broadly: The researchers compared repertoires between peripheral blood samples and tumor or nodule tissue samples from patients with malignant or benign thyroid disease. Summary of the overall study and its limitations: In both blood and tumor samples, TCR beta diversity was reported to be significantly higher in malignant tumors than in benign nodules.

From the germline V gene (reference sequence), CDR1 is DFQATT and CDR2 is SNEGSKA. V gives up 3 bases and J gives up 0 bases, and the segment between their germline ends measures 7 bases. Including cysteine and phenylalanine, the CDR3 has 13 amino acids. The CDR3 DNA has 39 bases and is translated from base 1. No patient had received any treatment before thyroid surgery. Patient clinical samples collected from the early 2010s to the late 2010s were retrospectively analysed using T-cell receptor beta sequencing. The sample was blood. The receptor comes from a female donor with papillary thyroid cancer or a benign thyroid nodule (not recorded which). Some clones in this sample may be carry-over from other donors' samples. Recombination connected TRBV20-1 to TRBJ2-3; the D segment cannot be called with confidence. The CDR3 reads CSASAASTDTQYF. DNA sequence: TGCAGTGCTAGCGCTGCTAGCACAGATACGCAGTATTTT.